This is a list of T cell receptor beta chains from one sample in a study of T cell responses to AZD1222 COVID-19 vaccine. Some clones are missing from TCRdb's copy, which holds only in-frame ones; the method was immunoSEQ multiplex PCR. In the table there are approximately 81,000 clones, about 89% of which are singletons. The source was peripheral blood, collected on day 0 of MenACWY control vaccination. These TCRs come from an adult in good health. Each CDR3 is given with its conserved first and last residue. The D gene is left open where the match is weak. The size field is filled for only some rows; it gives once, few, many or a size class.

cdr3_nt: TGCGCCAGCAGCCGGTTCCTGAGGGTCAATCAGCCCCAGCATTTT
cdr3_aa: CASSRFLRVNQPQHF
v_call: TRBV5-1
d_call: .
clone_size: .
j_call: TRBJ1-5

cdr3_nt: TGTGCCAGCAGCCCCGGTGGCAGAAACACCGGGGAGCTGTTTTTT
cdr3_aa: CASSPGGRNTGELFF
v_call: TRBV7-9
d_call: .
clone_size: .
j_call: TRBJ2-2

cdr3_nt: TGTGCCAGCCAGGGACGGGAGGGCTCCCAAGAGACCCAGTACTTC
cdr3_aa: CASQGREGSQETQYF
v_call: TRBV5-6
d_call: TRBD2
clone_size: .
j_call: TRBJ2-5

cdr3_nt: TGTGCCAGCAGTTTCTCCGGACAGGGTGGCAATCAGCCCCAGCATTTT
cdr3_aa: CASSFSGQGGNQPQHF
v_call: TRBV27
d_call: TRBD1
clone_size: .
j_call: TRBJ1-5

cdr3_nt: TGTGCCAGCAGCGGATCCGGGACCCCTTACGAGCAGTACTTC
cdr3_aa: CASSGSGTPYEQYF
v_call: TRBV7-9
d_call: .
clone_size: .
j_call: TRBJ2-7

cdr3_nt: TGTGCCAGCAGCCGTCCGAACACTGAAGCTTTCTTT
cdr3_aa: CASSRPNTEAFF
v_call: TRBV12-3/TRBV12-4
d_call: .
clone_size: few
j_call: TRBJ1-1

cdr3_nt: TGCAGCGTTGAAGGCCGGGCCTACAATGAGCAGTTCTTC
cdr3_aa: CSVEGRAYNEQFF
v_call: TRBV29-1
d_call: .
clone_size: .
j_call: TRBJ2-1

cdr3_nt: TGTGCCAGTAGGCCCCTAGACAACACTGAAGCTTTCTTT
cdr3_aa: CASRPLDNTEAFF
v_call: TRBV19
d_call: .
clone_size: .
j_call: TRBJ1-1

cdr3_nt: TGTGCCAGTAGTATAGATAGAGGGAGGGGAATTAATCAGCCCCAGCATTTT
cdr3_aa: CASSIDRGRGINQPQHF
v_call: TRBV19
d_call: .
clone_size: .
j_call: TRBJ1-5

cdr3_nt: TGTGCCAGCAGTTCGGATGTATTAGCTAACTATGGCTACACCTTC
cdr3_aa: CASSSDVLANYGYTF
v_call: TRBV6-6
d_call: .
clone_size: .
j_call: TRBJ1-2

cdr3_nt: TGTGCCAGCAGCTTCGCCGGGCAGGAATACGAGCAGTACTTC
cdr3_aa: CASSFAGQEYEQYF
v_call: TRBV11-2
d_call: .
clone_size: .
j_call: TRBJ2-7

cdr3_nt: TGTGCCAGCAGCTTAGCGTCCCGGGAGACCCAGTACTTC
cdr3_aa: CASSLASRETQYF
v_call: TRBV11-2
d_call: .
clone_size: .
j_call: TRBJ2-5

cdr3_nt: TGTGCCAGTAGTATGGCGTGGGGGGGACCTATGAACACTGAAGCTTTCTTT
cdr3_aa: CASSMAWGGPMNTEAFF
v_call: TRBV19
d_call: .
clone_size: .
j_call: TRBJ1-1

cdr3_nt: TGTGCCAGCAGCCAAGATAAACCCGGGACAGCAAACAATCAGCCCCAGCATTTT
cdr3_aa: CASSQDKPGTANNQPQHF
v_call: TRBV3-1/TRBV3-2
d_call: TRBD1
clone_size: .
j_call: TRBJ1-5

cdr3_nt: TGTGCCAGCAACACACCGGGACGGGGAAGTCAAAACACTGAAGCTTTCTTT
cdr3_aa: CASNTPGRGSQNTEAFF
v_call: TRBV19
d_call: .
clone_size: .
j_call: TRBJ1-1

cdr3_nt: TGTGCCAGCAGCTTAGGGGGGACGAACACCGGGGAGCTGTTTTTT
cdr3_aa: CASSLGGTNTGELFF
v_call: TRBV11-3
d_call: .
clone_size: once
j_call: TRBJ2-2

cdr3_nt: TGTGCCAGCAGCACCGGGACAGGCTATGGCTACACCTTC
cdr3_aa: CASSTGTGYGYTF
v_call: TRBV12-3/TRBV12-4
d_call: TRBD1
clone_size: .
j_call: TRBJ1-2

cdr3_nt: TGTGCCAGCAGCCAAAACTACGAGCAGTACTTC
cdr3_aa: CASSQNYEQYF
v_call: TRBV3-1/TRBV3-2
d_call: .
clone_size: .
j_call: TRBJ2-7

cdr3_nt: TGTGCCAGCAGCGTAACGGGGAACACTGAAGCTTTCTTT
cdr3_aa: CASSVTGNTEAFF
v_call: TRBV9
d_call: .
clone_size: .
j_call: TRBJ1-1

cdr3_nt: TGTGCCTGGGATGGGGTTGGGAGAGCTTTCTTT
cdr3_aa: CAWDGVGRAFF
v_call: TRBV30
d_call: .
clone_size: .
j_call: TRBJ1-1

cdr3_nt: TGTGCCAGCAGCCTCGGCACCGGGACAGGGGACGAGCAGTACTTC
cdr3_aa: CASSLGTGTGDEQYF
v_call: TRBV11-2
d_call: TRBD1
clone_size: .
j_call: TRBJ2-7

cdr3_nt: TGTGCCAGTAGTCCTCTTAGGGAGGTGCTCACTGAAGCTTTCTTT
cdr3_aa: CASSPLREVLTEAFF
v_call: TRBV19
d_call: .
clone_size: few
j_call: TRBJ1-1

cdr3_nt: TGTGCCAGCAGCTTAGTCGGGTCCTACAATGAGCAGTTCTTC
cdr3_aa: CASSLVGSYNEQFF
v_call: TRBV11-1
d_call: .
clone_size: .
j_call: TRBJ2-1

cdr3_nt: TGTGCCAGTCGCACCCTTACGACTAGCGGGAGGGTGAACACCGGGGAGCTGTTTTTT
cdr3_aa: CASRTLTTSGRVNTGELFF
v_call: TRBV19
d_call: TRBD2
clone_size: once
j_call: TRBJ2-2

cdr3_nt: TGTGCCAGTAGTATAGATCAGAGGGTGGGGGCCAACGTCCTGACTTTC
cdr3_aa: CASSIDQRVGANVLTF
v_call: TRBV19
d_call: .
clone_size: .
j_call: TRBJ2-6

cdr3_nt: TGTGCCAGCAGTCTTGACGGAGCCTCTGGAAACACCATATATTTT
cdr3_aa: CASSLDGASGNTIYF
v_call: TRBV28
d_call: .
clone_size: .
j_call: TRBJ1-3

cdr3_nt: TGTGCCAGCAGTTACGGGGCCCATCTACATTCACCCCTCCACTTT
cdr3_aa: CASSYGAHLHSPLHF
v_call: TRBV6-2/TRBV6-3
d_call: .
clone_size: .
j_call: TRBJ1-6

cdr3_nt: TGTGCCATCAGCCAAGCAGGCCCTGAAGCTTTCTTT
cdr3_aa: CAISQAGPEAFF
v_call: TRBV10-3
d_call: .
clone_size: .
j_call: TRBJ1-1

cdr3_nt: TGTGCCAGCACGGTTGACAGGCCCCAAGAGACCCAGTACTTC
cdr3_aa: CASTVDRPQETQYF
v_call: TRBV6-5
d_call: .
clone_size: .
j_call: TRBJ2-5

cdr3_nt: TGTGCCAGTAGTATCGAGGGGGGGTGGACAGATACGCAGTATTTT
cdr3_aa: CASSIEGGWTDTQYF
v_call: TRBV19
d_call: .
clone_size: .
j_call: TRBJ2-3

cdr3_nt: TGTGCCACTAAACCACCGGTAGCTAACTATGGCTACACCTTC
cdr3_aa: CATKPPVANYGYTF
v_call: TRBV27
d_call: .
clone_size: .
j_call: TRBJ1-2

cdr3_nt: TGTGCCAGTAAAAAGAGCTCCTACAATGAGCAGTTCTTC
cdr3_aa: CASKKSSYNEQFF
v_call: TRBV19
d_call: .
clone_size: .
j_call: TRBJ2-1

cdr3_nt: TGCGCCAGCAGCTCCCCATCGACAGGGAGAGCCTACGAGCAGTACTTC
cdr3_aa: CASSSPSTGRAYEQYF
v_call: TRBV5-1
d_call: TRBD1
clone_size: once
j_call: TRBJ2-7

cdr3_nt: TGCAGCGTCCCAAGACCGGGGGAGCAGTTCTTC
cdr3_aa: CSVPRPGEQFF
v_call: TRBV29-1
d_call: .
clone_size: .
j_call: TRBJ2-1

cdr3_nt: TGTGCCAGCGGGTCATTAAAGTCGAATCAGCCCCAGCATTTT
cdr3_aa: CASGSLKSNQPQHF
v_call: TRBV28
d_call: .
clone_size: .
j_call: TRBJ1-5

cdr3_nt: TGTGCCAGCAGCTCCCCGGGACAGGGGTTCTTCGACTATGGCTACACCTTC
cdr3_aa: CASSSPGQGFFDYGYTF
v_call: TRBV5-8
d_call: TRBD1
clone_size: .
j_call: TRBJ1-2

cdr3_nt: TGTGCCAGCAGTTACGAGGGCGTAGCGGGATCAGATACGCAGTATTTT
cdr3_aa: CASSYEGVAGSDTQYF
v_call: TRBV6-2/TRBV6-3
d_call: TRBD2
clone_size: .
j_call: TRBJ2-3